The 27 T cell receptor beta chains reported below all come from one sample, sequenced in a study of T-cell memory formation after mild COVID-19. MiXCR, applied by TCRdb to the 5' RACE reads, yields one record per CDR3 protein. The sample contains 350,000 to 450,000 distinct CDR3 sequences, more than 20% of which appear only once. Sample: PBMCs or a T cell subset sorted from them (not recorded which). These receptors came from an adult woman who had mild COVID-19 (a few samples of this study predate the infection). Cell type and time point are not known.

This clonotype occurred a few times. The chain joins TRBV6-5 to TRBJ1-4, with D tentatively TRBD1 (6 bases). CDR3 length: 13 amino acids. Germline loops: CDR1 MNHEY, CDR2 SVGAGI. Between the trimmed V and J ends, which lost 6 bases and 6 bases, there was a span of 11 bases. CDR3 loop: CASSATGYEKLFF. CDR3 DNA: TGTGCCAGCAGCGCAACAGGGTATGAAAAACTGTTTTTT.

The rearrangement links TRBV9 to TRBJ2-5, with TRBD2 identical over 7 bases. J gave up 2 bases and V 1 base, and 11 bases lay outside the gene matches. This CDR3 is 17 amino acids long. The germline gives CDR1 SGDLS, CDR2 YYNGEE. The CDR3 nucleotides read TGTGCCAGCAGCGTACTCCTTTCGGGGGGTCCTCAAGAGACCCAGTACTTC. It encodes CASSVLLSGGPQETQYF.

The CDR3 protein is CSARDPREPTDTQYF. The CDR3 region has the DNA TGCAGTGCTAGAGATCCTCGGGAGCCTACAGATACGCAGTATTTT. The chain has TRBV20-1 and TRBJ2-3, with TRBD2 as a possible D gene (6 bases). The CDR3 totals 15 residues. Germline V gene data show CDR1 as DFQATT and CDR2 as SNEGSKA (reference sequence). Between the trimmed V and J ends, which lost 0 bases and 3 bases, there was a span of 13 bases.

This clonotype was detected only a few times. This chain connects TRBV20-1 to TRBJ2-1, with D hard to call. Trimming stripped 6 bases from V and 4 bases from J, with 22 bases between. Germline V lookup: CDR1 DFQATT, CDR2 SNEGSKA (reference sequence). The CDR3 length is 16 residues. The CDR3 nucleotides read TGCAGTGCCCTCCACCGGACGGGCCAGGCTTACAATGAGCAGTTCTTC. Translating gives CSALHRTGQAYNEQFF.

This clonotype was picked up one time. V and J are TRBV9 and TRBJ2-3, with 7 nucleotides matching TRBD1. The CDR3 is made up of 16 amino acids. With 2 bases clipped from V and 2 bases from J, the junction kept 8 bases outside the gene matches. The germline V gene has CDR1 SGDLS and CDR2 YYNGEE. CDR3 DNA sequence: TGTGCCAGCAGCGTTGAACGAGGGGGCCTCACAGATACGCAGTATTTT. Its protein is CASSVERGGLTDTQYF. The complete variable domain, with remaining parts taken from reference TRBV9 and TRBJ2-3, reads DSGVTQTPKHLITATGQRVTLRCSPRSGDLSVYWYQQSLDQGLQFLIQYYNGEERAKGNILERFSAQQFPDLHSELNLSSLELGDSALYFCASSVERGGLTDTQYFGPGTRLTVL.

The chain's CDR3 is CAWALAGRYNEQFF. In nucleotides, the CDR3 is TGTGCCTGGGCCTTAGCGGGACGCTACAATGAGCAGTTCTTC. The V call is TRBV30, the J call TRBJ2-1; 8 positions agree with TRBD2. This CDR3 region has 14 residues. Germline CDR1 GTSNPN, CDR2 SVGIG (reference sequence). The ends lost 5 bases at V and 3 bases at J; junction bases unmatched: 6.

This clonotype occurred many times. V is TRBV3-1 and J is TRBJ2-5; 10 bases fit TRBD2. This CDR3 contains 13 residues. Germline CDR1 reads LGHDT; CDR2 reads YNNKEL (reference sequence). The junction had 0 bases not matched to a gene; V was cut back by 3 bases and J by 5 bases. CDR3 sequence: CASSQGLAETQYF. CDR3 DNA sequence: TGTGCCAGCAGCCAGGGACTAGCGGAGACCCAGTACTTC.

This sequence joins TRBV5-1 and TRBJ2-1; 12 bases match TRBD2. The CDR3 has 16 amino acids. V lost 3 bases and J lost 7; bases outside the gene matches: 8. Germline V gives CDR1 SGHRS, CDR2 YFSETQ. The CDR3 loop is CASSSRLAGVQNEQFF. In DNA form, the CDR3 reads TGCGCCAGCAGCTCTCGACTAGCGGGAGTTCAAAATGAGCAGTTCTTC.

The chain couples TRBV12-3 or TRBV12-4 to TRBJ1-1, with a tentative D call TRBD1 (5 bases). This CDR3 comprises 14 residues. Trimming took off 7 bases at V and 2 bases at J, with 14 bases between the two ends. The chain's CDR3 is CASKAVGGNTEAFF. The DNA for the CDR3 is TGTGCCAGCAAGGCCGTCGGGGGTAACACTGAAGCTTTCTTT.

This clonotype was recorded once. The J gene is TRBJ2-2, the V gene TRBV9; no clear D gene. This CDR3 contains 17 residues. From germline, CDR1 is SGDLS and CDR2 YYNGEE. Trimming removed 0 bases at V and 2 bases at J, with 14 bases between. The CDR3 here is CASSVALIGSNTGELFF. Here the CDR3 DNA reads TGTGCCAGCAGCGTAGCCCTCATAGGTAGTAACACCGGGGAGCTGTTTTTT.

The sample holds a few counts of this clonotype. This chain joins TRBV9 and TRBJ1-1; a weak D match, TRBD1 (5 bases). The V gene lost 3 bases and the J gene lost 7 bases, with 10 bases spanning the gap. Per germline, CDR1 SGDLS and CDR2 YYNGEE. The CDR3 length is 12 residues. The CDR3 sequence: CASSGDSLEAFF. DNA of the CDR3: TGTGCCAGCAGCGGCGACAGTCTTGAAGCTTTCTTT.

The V call is TRBV6-5, the J call TRBJ2-2, with D perhaps TRBD2 (6 bases). The CDR3 length is 14 residues. Between the trimmed V and J ends, which lost 6 bases and 6 bases, there was a span of 14 bases. Germline CDR1 is MNHEY and CDR2 is SVGAGI. CDR3 residues: CASSPSRDSGELFF. The DNA of the CDR3 is TGTGCCAGCAGCCCTTCCAGGGACTCCGGGGAGCTGTTTTTT.

A few counts support this clonotype. The V gene is TRBV11-1, the J gene TRBJ2-3, with 14 bases that match TRBD2. Germline V gene sequence: CDR1 SGHAT, CDR2 FQDESV (reference sequence). This CDR3 has 16 residues. The V gene end was trimmed by 5 bases and the J gene end by 4 bases; junction bases not matched to a gene: 5. CDR3 sequence: CASSPGTSGRSDTQYF. DNA for the CDR3: TGTGCCAGCAGCCCCGGGACTAGCGGGAGATCAGATACGCAGTATTTT.

The rearrangement joins TRBV18 to TRBJ1-4, with 7 bases aligning to TRBD1. Losses at the gene ends were 6 bases for V and 6 bases for J; bases not matched to a gene: 10. The CDR3 is made up of 15 amino acids. Germline values: CDR1 KGHSH, CDR2 LQKENI. The CDR3 DNA reads TGTGCCAGCTCGCAACAGGGGCCCGTTGATGAAAAACTGTTTTTT. Residues: CASSQQGPVDEKLFF.

J is TRBJ2-3 and V is TRBV20-1; weak D call: TRBD2 (5 bases). Between the trimmed V and J ends, which lost 1 base and 0 bases, there was a span of 8 bases. Germline assignment: CDR1 DFQATT and CDR2 SNEGSKA (reference sequence). CDR3 length equals 14 residues. The CDR3 here is CSARVGASTDTQYF. As DNA, the CDR3 is TGCAGTGCTAGAGTGGGAGCGAGCACAGATACGCAGTATTTT.

Many counts were recorded for this clonotype. V and J are TRBV7-3 and TRBJ2-1, with a tentative D call TRBD1 (5 bases). V was shortened by 5 bases and J by 2 bases, with 16 bases between the two germline ends. The CDR3 runs to 16 residues. Germline-derived CDR1 and CDR2 are SGHTA and FQGTGA. CDR3 region: CASSLLGPIPYNEQFF. As DNA, the CDR3 is TGTGCCAGCAGCCTCTTGGGGCCCATCCCCTACAATGAGCAGTTCTTC.

This clonotype has just a few counts. The chain couples TRBV11-3 to TRBJ1-1, with 9 bases that match TRBD1. The germline V gene encodes CDR1 SGHNT and CDR2 YENEEA. The trim removed 4 bases at V and 2 bases at J, leaving 5 bases unmatched. This CDR3 contains 15 residues. The CDR3 loop is CASSSRQGDNTEAFF. The DNA of the CDR3 is TGTGCCAGCAGCTCGCGACAGGGGGATAACACTGAAGCTTTCTTT.

In this sample, this clonotype turned up many times. This rearrangement joins TRBV7-9 to TRBJ2-7, with TRBD1 identical over 9 bases. The CDR3 covers 14 residues. V lost 5 bases, J lost 3 bases, and 5 bases stayed unmatched. Looked up from germline, CDR1 is SEHNR and CDR2 is FQNEAQ (reference sequence). CDR3 sequence: CASSPGQGYYEQYF. The CDR3 nucleotides are TGTGCCAGCAGCCCGGGACAGGGCTACTACGAGCAGTACTTC.

The chain joins TRBV7-2 to TRBJ1-2; weak D call: TRBD1 (5 bases). The CDR3 has 14 amino acids. V was shortened by 6 bases and J by 0 bases, with 11 bases between the two germline ends. Germline V gives CDR1 SGHTA, CDR2 FQGNSA. CDR3 residues: CASRTDTSNYGYTF. In nucleotides, the CDR3 is TGTGCCAGCAGGACGGACACTTCTAACTATGGCTACACCTTC.

This clonotype was counted a few times. The chain joins TRBV5-1 to TRBJ2-7; 7 bases align to TRBD1. The V segment lost 4 bases and the J segment 2 bases; nucleotides outside the gene matches: 9. This CDR3 contains 15 residues. In germline, CDR1 is SGHRS, CDR2 YFSETQ. CDR3 DNA sequence: TGCGCCAGCAGCGAGTACCAGGGGGAACCCTACGAGCAGTACTTC. Translation gives CASSEYQGEPYEQYF.

V usage is TRBV18 and J usage is TRBJ1-2; D uncertain. The CDR3 is 14 amino acids. Trimming removed 1 base at V and 4 bases at J, with 10 bases between. CDR1 and CDR2 from the germline V gene are KGHSH and LQKENI. The CDR3 DNA reads as TGTGCCAGCTCACCACGAGAGGGATCCTATGGCTACACCTTC. It codes for CASSPREGSYGYTF.

The chain uses TRBV12-3 or TRBV12-4 and TRBJ1-1, with 9 bases matching TRBD1. V dropped 5 bases and J dropped 6; count of bases not matched to a gene: 7. The CDR3 is made up of 14 amino acids. The CDR3 coding sequence is TGTGCCAGCAGTCGACAGGGGGTATCTCCTGAAGCTTTCTTT. Protein sequence: CASSRQGVSPEAFF.

The chain carries TRBV7-2 and TRBJ2-5; D possibly corresponds to TRBD2 (6 bases). CDR1 and CDR2 (germline): SGHTA, FQGNSA. The CDR3 sequence is 13 residues long. V was cut by 5 bases and J by 5 bases, with 12 bases left in between. Here the CDR3 DNA reads TGTGCCAGCAGCCCTACCCGGGAGGAGACCCAGTACTTC. This sequence encodes CASSPTREETQYF.

This clonotype was picked up many times. This chain links TRBV5-1 with TRBJ2-3; 9 bases fit TRBD1. Germline values: CDR1 SGHRS, CDR2 YFSETQ. CDR3 size: 16 residues. V was clipped by 0 bases and J by 2 bases; unmatched bases: 4. This CDR3 reads CASSLGWDRVTDTQYF. The DNA of the CDR3 is TGCGCCAGCAGCTTGGGATGGGACAGGGTCACAGATACGCAGTATTTT.

This clonotype was counted only a few times. The chain has TRBV12-3 or TRBV12-4 and TRBJ2-3; TRBD2 aligns across 8 bases. This CDR3 has 14 amino acids. The trim removed 10 bases at V and 3 bases at J, leaving 9 bases unmatched. In DNA form, the CDR3 reads TGTGCCACCAATACGGGGGGGCGGACAGATACGCAGTATTTT. Its translation: CATNTGGRTDTQYF.

The sample holds a few counts of this clonotype. This chain uses TRBV12-3 or TRBV12-4 with TRBJ1-2, with 8 bases that match TRBD1. CDR3 length equals 14 residues. V lost 6 bases and J lost 5; bases outside the gene matches: 8. The CDR3 sequence: CASSRQGHPYGYTF. Here the CDR3 DNA reads TGTGCCAGCAGCCGACAGGGGCACCCTTATGGCTACACCTTC.

The genes are TRBV9 and TRBJ2-1; 9 bases match TRBD1. J gave up 5 bases and V 8 bases, and 14 bases lay outside the gene matches. CDR3 length: 16 amino acids. Germline V gives CDR1 SGDLS, CDR2 YYNGEE. The CDR3 DNA reads TGTGCCAGAAGCCCGAGAGGGACAGGGTCCCACAATGAGCAGTTCTTC. It translates to CARSPRGTGSHNEQFF.